Given below is one TCR beta chain in context. Its antigen is unidentified. The sample belongs to a study of T cell responses to AZD1222 COVID-19 vaccine. Study conclusions and caveats: Reports say nearly half of spike-specific TCRs go after unmutated variant regions. Donor demographics were predominantly white British with a female majority; clonal diversity may be underestimated. Repertoires were collected only later (after the peak T cell response had occurred). At 160-218 and 743-854, vaccine-associated CD4 TCRs were dominant, and they spanned spike.

Sequencing was performed with immunoSEQ multiplex PCR; in TCRdb, only in-frame clones are kept and a portion is missing. The sample holds tens of thousands of clones, 75% to 85% seen once. In germline, CDR1 is KGHSH, CDR2 LQKENI. The CDR3 has 16 residues. With 3 bases removed from V and 0 bases from J, the gap between germline ends came to 11 bases. The input for sequencing was peripheral blood, taken on day 0 of AZD1222 vaccination. V usage is TRBV18 and J usage is TRBJ1-4; tentatively, D is TRBD1 (6 bases). The origin of this receptor is an adult in good health. Here the CDR3 reads CASSPGTPSTNEKLFF. CDR3 nucleotides: TGTGCCAGCTCACCTGGGACACCCTCAACTAATGAAAAACTGTTTTTT. Supplemented by reference TRBV18 and TRBJ1-4, the full variable domain reads NAGVMQNPRHLVRRRGQEARLRCSPMKGHSHVYWYRQLPEEGLKFMVYLQKENIIDESGMPKERFSAEFPKEGPSILRIQQVVRGDSAAYFCASSPGTPSTNEKLFFGSGTQLSVL.